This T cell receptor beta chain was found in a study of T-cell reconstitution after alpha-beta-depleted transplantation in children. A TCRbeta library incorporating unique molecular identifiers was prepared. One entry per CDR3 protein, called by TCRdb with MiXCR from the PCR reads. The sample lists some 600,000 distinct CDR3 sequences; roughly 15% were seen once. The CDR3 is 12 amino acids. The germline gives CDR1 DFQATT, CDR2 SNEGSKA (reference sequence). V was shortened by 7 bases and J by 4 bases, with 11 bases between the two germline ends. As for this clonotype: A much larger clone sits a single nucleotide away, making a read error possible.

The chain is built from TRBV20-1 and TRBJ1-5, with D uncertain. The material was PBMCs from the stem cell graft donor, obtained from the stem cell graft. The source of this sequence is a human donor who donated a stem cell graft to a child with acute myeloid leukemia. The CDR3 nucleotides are TGCAGTGGTCGCAATGCGAATCAGCCCCAGCATTTT. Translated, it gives CSGRNANQPQHF.